Sequencing of this TCR beta chain was carried out in a study of regulatory T cells in long-lasting Graves disease. This clonotype was picked up a small number of times. CDR3-region Arm-PCR and iRepertoire HTBI primers produced the TCR beta libraries. TCRdb used MiXCR to reprocess the multiplex PCR reads, holding one entry per CDR3 protein. The sample contains under 400,000 distinct CDR3 sequences, 16% of which appear only once. Documented time point: newly diagnosed GD, antithyroid drugs for less than 3 months. The TCR library was made from RNA extracted from PBMCs. The same sample was also used in a study of T cells in Graves' hyperthyroidism and ophthalmopathy.

Sequenced here: peripheral blood mononuclear cells (PBMCs), sampled at new diagnosis, from a patient treated with antithyroid drugs. The TCR originated in a man between 35 and 55 years old with Graves disease.

The CDR3 bases are TGTGCCAGCAGTTTACGCAGGGGAGGTACGCAGTATTTT. This encodes CASSLRRGGTQYF. The chain joins TRBV28 to TRBJ2-3; D could derive from TRBD1 or TRBD2 (6 bases each). V shed 2 bases and J shed 8 bases, with 11 bases lying between them. The CDR3 runs 13 residues. Germline values: CDR1 MDHEN, CDR2 SYDVKM.